The 30 T cell receptor beta chains below were found in one sample sequenced in a study of immune heterogeneity within non-small cell lung tumors. The authors used roughly 600 ng of bulk tumor genomic DNA per sample as template. In surgery, several biopsies were collected from each primary tumor at widely spaced sites. Surgery that was curative in intent was performed on patients with untreated, newly diagnosed non-small cell lung cancer. Multiplex PCR (32 V and 13 J primers) was used to amplify the TCR beta CDR3. TCRdb analysed the multiplex PCR reads with MiXCR anew, one entry per CDR3 protein. Among 30,000 to 40,000 distinct CDR3 sequences listed, about 29% were seen once. The specimen sequenced was lung tumor tissue. The receptors were sampled from a man aged 35 to 55 with non-small cell lung cancer.

The chain uses TRBV9 and TRBJ1-1; D not resolved. The V gene lost 0 bases and the J gene lost 2 bases, with 8 bases spanning the gap. In germline, CDR1 is SGDLS, CDR2 YYNGEE. The CDR3 length is 14 residues. CDR3: CASSVGQTNTEAFF. Written as DNA, the CDR3 is TGTGCCAGCAGCGTAGGCCAGACAAACACTGAAGCTTTCTTT.

This clonotype turned up a few times. The CDR3 sequence: CASRVGLAANTGELFF. The CDR3 nucleotides are TGTGCCAGCAGGGTTGGACTAGCGGCTAACACCGGGGAGCTGTTTTTT. The chain carries TRBV6-1 and TRBJ2-2; the match to TRBD2 covers 10 bases. Germline CDR1 reads MNHNS; CDR2 reads SASEGT. This CDR3 comprises 16 residues. J was trimmed by 2 bases and V by 6 bases; bases with no gene match: 6.

This clonotype was recorded many times. The CDR3 region is CATSPDGPNSPLHF. In nucleotides, the CDR3 is TGCGCCACCAGTCCGGACGGCCCCAATTCACCCCTCCACTTT. The V and J genes are TRBV5-1 and TRBJ1-6; D remains ambiguous. V was cut by 9 bases and J by 7 bases, with 17 bases left in between. The CDR3 is 14 amino acids. CDR1 is SGHRS and CDR2 is YFSETQ in the germline V gene.

Details on this clonotype: This may come from a read error, since a much larger clone is one base off. The rearrangement joins TRBV6-1 to TRBJ1-5, with 10 bases that match TRBD1. The V and J ends lost 7 bases and 4 bases, in that order; junction bases with no gene match: 7. The germline gives CDR1 MNHNS, CDR2 SASEGT. The length of the CDR3 is 15 residues. The CDR3 region has the DNA TGTGCCAGCATCCCCGACAGGGGGCGAAATCAGCCCCAGCATTTT. Its translation is CASIPDRGRNQPQHF.

This clonotype has at least ten counts. The chain uses TRBV20-1 and TRBJ2-2; 7 bases line up with TRBD2. There are 13 residues in the CDR3. Trimming took 6 bases from V and 0 from J; bases not matched to a gene: 1. Per germline, CDR1 DFQATT and CDR2 SNEGSKA (reference sequence). CDR3 sequence (DNA): TGCAGTGCCAGCGGGACGAACACCGGGGAGCTGTTTTTT. It is translated as CSASGTNTGELFF.

This clonotype was recorded many times. The chain combines TRBV19 with TRBJ2-1, with D unresolved. The V gene's germline CDR1 is LNHDA and CDR2 SQIVND (reference sequence). This CDR3 spans 12 amino acids. Trimming cost V 3 bases and J 5 bases, with 5 bases left between them. The CDR3 sequence: CASSIPDNEQFF. The DNA for the CDR3 is TGTGCCAGTAGTATCCCCGACAATGAGCAGTTCTTC.

This clonotype was counted many times. This chain joins TRBV11-1 and TRBJ2-7; D tentatively fits TRBD1 or TRBD2 (5 bases each). The germline V gene encodes CDR1 SGHAT and CDR2 FQDESV (reference sequence). CDR3 length: 13 amino acids. The V end was cut by 8 bases, the J end by 3 bases, with 14 bases between. The CDR3 DNA sequence: TGTGCCAGCGGCCGGGACGACTACTACGAGCAGTACTTC. Protein sequence: CASGRDDYYEQYF.

Many counts were recorded for this clonotype. The V gene is TRBV6-1, the J gene TRBJ1-5; D is perhaps TRBD1 (6 bases). Trimming cost V 2 bases and J 7 bases, with 15 bases left between them. The length of the CDR3 is 15 residues. Germline V gives CDR1 MNHNS, CDR2 SASEGT. CDR3: CASSEPGGRGQPQHF. CDR3 in DNA: TGTGCCAGCAGTGAACCCGGGGGGCGCGGGCAGCCCCAGCATTTT.

This clonotype has just a few counts. The genes are TRBV19 and TRBJ2-6; D might be TRBD1 or TRBD2, each matching 6 bases. Germline CDR1 and CDR2: LNHDA and SQIVND (reference sequence). V was shortened by 4 bases and J by 4 bases, with 20 bases between the two germline ends. CDR3 length: 18 amino acids. The CDR3 DNA sequence: TGTGCCAGTAGTACTTGGAGGGGGGCAGCCTTGGGGGCCAACGTCCTGACTTTC. Amino acids: CASSTWRGAALGANVLTF.

The genes are TRBV19 and TRBJ2-3; tentatively, D is TRBD2 (5 bases). CDR3 size: 16 residues. CDR1 is LNHDA and CDR2 is SQIVND in the germline V gene (reference sequence). Trimming stripped 3 bases from V and 2 bases from J, with 15 bases between. The CDR3: CASSIGRSGSTDTQYF. The CDR3 DNA is TGTGCCAGTAGTATTGGGCGGAGCGGATCCACAGATACGCAGTATTTT.

This rearrangement joins TRBV19 to TRBJ1-5; perhaps TRBD1 as D (5 bases). CDR3 length equals 14 residues. Per germline, CDR1 LNHDA and CDR2 SQIVND (reference sequence). V was clipped by 2 bases and J by 2 bases, with 7 bases between them. Here the CDR3 reads CASSITRGNQPQHF. In DNA form, the CDR3 reads TGTGCCAGTAGTATAACCAGGGGCAATCAGCCCCAGCATTTT. The full variable domain, rest sourced from reference TRBV19 and TRBJ1-5, is DGGITQSPKYLFRKEGQNVTLSCEQNLNHDAMYWYRQDPGQGLRLIYYSQIVNDFQKGDIAEGYSVSREKKESFPLTVTSAQKNPTAFYLCASSITRGNQPQHFGDGTRLSIL.

A remark on this clonotype: A much larger clone differs from this one at a single base, so this may be a read error. The chain combines TRBV27 with TRBJ1-2; possible D gene TRBD1, 5 bases. Deletions cut 7 bases from V and 3 bases from J, with 12 bases between. Germline V gene lookup returns CDR1 MNHEY and CDR2 SMNVEV (reference sequence). The CDR3 totals 13 residues. This CDR3 reads CASILDSDYGYTF. CDR3 DNA sequence: TGTGCCAGCATCCTCGACAGCGACTATGGCTACACCTTC.

Turning to this clonotype: Being one base from a much bigger clone, this may be a read error. The missing conserved phenylalanine or tryptophan at the end of this CDR3 makes a read error likely. J is TRBJ1-2 and V is TRBV3-1, with D maybe TRBD1 (5 bases). V was shortened by 3 bases and J by 7 bases, with 9 bases between the two germline ends. CDR1 is LGHDT and CDR2 is YNNKEL in the germline V gene (reference sequence). The CDR3 sequence is 12 residues long. CDR3 sequence: CASSHTRGGYTL. CDR3 nucleotides: TGTGCCAGCAGCCACACAAGGGGTGGCTACACCCTC.

This clonotype was counted ten times or more. The V gene is TRBV6-1, the J gene TRBJ1-6, with a weak D call TRBD1 (5 bases). Germline lookup yields CDR1 MNHNS and CDR2 SASEGT. The CDR3 loop spans 14 amino acids. Deletions cut 2 bases from V and 8 bases from J, with 10 bases between. The CDR3 is CASSESDRYSPLHF. The CDR3 bases are TGTGCCAGCAGTGAATCCGACAGATATTCACCCCTCCACTTT.

This clonotype showed up many times. This rearrangement joins TRBV20-1 to TRBJ1-2, with D possibly matching TRBD1 (5 bases). Trimming shortened V by 3 bases and J by 4 bases, and 15 bases separated the two germline ends. CDR3 size: 14 residues. Germline CDR1 and CDR2: DFQATT and SNEGSKA (reference sequence). CDR3 amino acids: CSASIDTGAYGYTF. In nucleotides, the CDR3 is TGCAGTGCTAGTATCGACACCGGGGCCTATGGCTACACCTTC.

The chain is built from TRBV4-1 and TRBJ2-1; D is unclear. CDR1 is MGHRA and CDR2 is YSYEKL in the germline V gene. The germline V and J ends were trimmed by 2 bases and 7 bases, with 12 bases remaining between them. The CDR3 has 14 residues. CDR3 amino acids: CASSQTGPTNEQFF. The CDR3 DNA follows: TGCGCCAGCAGCCAAACCGGGCCGACTAATGAGCAGTTCTTC.

Many counts were recorded for this clonotype. The genes are TRBV4-1 and TRBJ2-2; D remains unclear. CDR1 MGHRA and CDR2 YSYEKL come from the germline V gene. Trimming removed 3 bases from V and 2 bases from J, with 7 bases in between. The CDR3 spans 14 residues. The CDR3: CASSHGQNTGELFF. CDR3 in DNA: TGCGCCAGCAGCCATGGGCAAAACACCGGGGAGCTGTTTTTT.

The rearrangement uses TRBV10-3 and TRBJ2-5; the D gene is possibly TRBD2 (5 bases). The V gene lost 3 bases and the J gene lost 4 bases, with 18 bases spanning the gap. CDR3 length equals 16 residues. From germline, CDR1 is ENHRY and CDR2 SYGVKD. The CDR3 DNA reads TGTGCCATCAGTGATGCTTCAAACCCAGGAGGAGAGACCCAGTACTTC. It specifies CAISDASNPGGETQYF.

This clonotype was recorded once. At one of its ends the junction is not consistent with the germline gene, which may arise from a read error. V gene TRBV9 combines with J gene TRBJ1-1; 8 nucleotides line up with TRBD1. Germline V lookup: CDR1 SGDLS, CDR2 YYNGEE. The CDR3 covers 16 residues. The CDR3 coding sequence is TGTGCCAGAAGCGTAGAACCCCAGGGGGCGATCACTGAAGCTTTCTTT. Its translation is CARSVEPQGAITEAFF.

This clonotype was observed a single time. Being one base from a much bigger clone, this may be a read error. The rearrangement uses TRBV19 and TRBJ1-2; D ambiguous. V was trimmed by 7 bases and J by 10 bases, leaving 22 bases between them. CDR1 is LNHDA and CDR2 is SQIVND in the germline V gene (reference sequence). The length of the CDR3 is 14 residues. CDR3: CASKNWEGVRVYTF. The CDR3 DNA is TGTGCCAGTAAGAATTGGGAGGGTGTAAGGGTCTACACCTTC.

The CDR3 loop reads CASSPDGQGNSPLHF. The CDR3 DNA sequence: TGCGCCAGCAGCCCTGACGGACAGGGAAATTCACCCCTCCACTTT. The chain combines TRBV5-1 with TRBJ1-6, with 8 bases that match TRBD1. Germline assignment: CDR1 SGHRS and CDR2 YFSETQ. Unmatched junction bases numbered 7, after V lost 4 bases and J lost 7 bases. This CDR3 is built from 15 residues.

The table lists this clonotype with many counts. The genes are TRBV7-2 and TRBJ2-7, with 9 bases that match TRBD2. This CDR3 is 15 amino acids long. V lost 1 base, J lost 3 bases, and 4 bases stayed unmatched. Germline CDR1 SGHTA, CDR2 FQGNSA. The CDR3: CASSLDGTSFYEQYF. CDR3 nucleotide sequence: TGTGCCAGCAGCTTAGACGGGACTAGCTTCTACGAGCAGTACTTC.

For this clonotype: Being one base from a much bigger clone, this may be a read error. The chain uses TRBV11-3 and TRBJ2-7; TRBD1 matches 9 bases. Trimming removed 7 bases from V and 2 bases from J; junction bases left unmatched: 9. The CDR3 totals 15 residues. The germline V gene has CDR1 SGHNT and CDR2 YENEEA. The CDR3 sequence: CASTLMGQGPYEQYF. CDR3 coding DNA: TGTGCCAGCACCCTCATGGGACAGGGTCCCTACGAGCAGTACTTC.

The rearrangement links TRBV9 to TRBJ2-5; D could derive from TRBD1 or TRBD2 (5 bases each). V was clipped by 5 bases and J by 0 bases, with 14 bases between them. The CDR3 sequence is 15 residues long. From germline, CDR1 is SGDLS and CDR2 YYNGEE. CDR3 loop: CASSRGGQYQETQYF. The DNA for the CDR3 is TGTGCCAGCAGTCGGGGCGGGCAGTACCAAGAGACCCAGTACTTC.

The chain recombines TRBV5-4 with TRBJ2-3, with D possibly matching TRBD2 (6 bases). Germline V gene sequence: CDR1 SGHNT, CDR2 YYREEE (reference sequence). This CDR3 is 14 amino acids long. Trimming removed 0 bases from V and 2 bases from J, with 7 bases in between. CDR3 sequence reads: CASSLAGATDTQYF. For the CDR3, the DNA is TGTGCCAGCAGCTTGGCGGGAGCCACAGATACGCAGTATTTT.

A remark on this clonotype: A much larger clone differs from this one at a single base, so this may be a read error. The CDR3 sequence: CASSYSTASKYGYTF. The CDR3 nucleotides read TGTGCCAGCAGTTACAGTACAGCGAGTAAATATGGCTACACCTTC. The chain links TRBV6-5 to TRBJ1-2; no firm D call. CDR3 size: 15 residues. Germline V gene data show CDR1 as MNHEY and CDR2 as SVGAGI. Deletions cut 2 bases from V and 5 bases from J, with 15 bases between.

This clonotype has at least ten counts. The chain carries TRBV7-3 and TRBJ1-1, with D perhaps TRBD1 (6 bases). This CDR3 has 14 residues. Germline assignment: CDR1 SGHTA and CDR2 FQGTGA. Trimming took 2 bases from V and 3 from J, leaving 10 bases between them. CDR3 sequence (DNA): TGTGCCAGCAGCTTAGGGGGGCTTGACACTGAAGCTTTCTTT. Translating gives CASSLGGLDTEAFF.

This clonotype was seen a handful of times. This chain uses TRBV14 with TRBJ2-4; TRBD1 might be the D (5 bases). The CDR3 is made up of 13 amino acids. Germline V CDR1 and CDR2: SGHDN, FVKESK. Between the trimmed V and J ends, which lost 4 bases and 10 bases, there was a span of 14 bases. In DNA form, the CDR3 reads TGTGCCAGCAGCCCCGGGCCCAGGGTGATTCAGTACTTC. Its protein product is CASSPGPRVIQYF.

The table lists this clonotype with a few counts. This chain links TRBV10-3 with TRBJ1-1, with D perhaps matching TRBD1 (5 bases). V gave up 4 bases and J gave up 3 bases, with 12 bases separating them. Germline V gene sequence: CDR1 ENHRY, CDR2 SYGVKD. The CDR3 consists of 14 residues. Written as DNA, the CDR3 is TGTGCCATCAGTGGGGACGCTAGATACACTGAAGCTTTCTTT. This translates into CAISGDARYTEAFF.

Concerning this clonotype itself: The junction does not match germline at one end; this may be a read error. V gene TRBV6-1 combines with J gene TRBJ2-3, with D possibly being TRBD2 (5 bases). The CDR3 extends over 15 amino acids. The germline V gene encodes CDR1 MNHNS and CDR2 SASEGT. The CDR3 loop is CASREGGTGTDMQYF. For the CDR3, the DNA is TGTGCCAGCAGGGAAGGAGGAACCGGCACAGATATGCAGTATTTT.